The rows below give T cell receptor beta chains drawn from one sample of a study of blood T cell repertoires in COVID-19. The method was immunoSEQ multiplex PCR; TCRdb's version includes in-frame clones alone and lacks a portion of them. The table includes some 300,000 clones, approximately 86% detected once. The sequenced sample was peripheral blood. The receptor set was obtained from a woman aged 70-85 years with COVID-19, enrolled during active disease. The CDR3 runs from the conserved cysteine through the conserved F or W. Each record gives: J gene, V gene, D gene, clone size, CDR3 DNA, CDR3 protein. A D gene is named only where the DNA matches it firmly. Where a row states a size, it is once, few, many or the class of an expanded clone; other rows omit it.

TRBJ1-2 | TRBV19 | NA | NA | TGTGCCAGTAGTTCTCCTCCCCGTTCCGACTATGGCTACACCTTC | CASSSPPRSDYGYTF
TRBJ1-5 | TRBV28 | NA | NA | TGTGCCAGCAGTCTGGGACTAGGCAATCAGCCCCAGCATTTT | CASSLGLGNQPQHF
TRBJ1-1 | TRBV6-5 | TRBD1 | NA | TGTGCCAGCGAGGCCCAGGGGGCAAGGACTGAAGCTTTCTTT | CASEAQGARTEAFF
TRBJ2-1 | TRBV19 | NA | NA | TGTGCCAGTAGTCTCCTAGGGGGCTCCTACAATGAGCAGTTCTTC | CASSLLGGSYNEQFF
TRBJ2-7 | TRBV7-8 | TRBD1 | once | TGTGCCAGCAGCAGCGGGACAGGGTCCTACGAGCAGTACTTC | CASSSGTGSYEQYF
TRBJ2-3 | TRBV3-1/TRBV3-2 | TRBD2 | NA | TGTGCCAGCAGCCAAGGGCGGGGGGATTTCACAGATACGCAGTATTTT | CASSQGRGDFTDTQYF
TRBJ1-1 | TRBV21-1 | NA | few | TGTGCCAGCAGCCTGCGGACAGGGAGGAACACTGAAGCTTTCTTT | CASSLRTGRNTEAFF
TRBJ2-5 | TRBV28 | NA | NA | TGTGCCAGCAGCCCGCGTGGGGGCCAGAAAGAGACCCAGTACTTC | CASSPRGGQKETQYF
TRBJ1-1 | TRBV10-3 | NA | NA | TGTGCCATCAGTGAGTCGGAGGGGACTGAAGCTTTCTTT | CAISESEGTEAFF
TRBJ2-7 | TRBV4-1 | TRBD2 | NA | TGCGCCAGCAGCCCGGGGGGGGAGCAGTACTTC | CASSPGGEQYF
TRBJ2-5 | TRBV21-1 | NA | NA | TGTGCCAGCAGCAAAGCCGAGCGGGAGACCCAGTACTTC | CASSKAERETQYF
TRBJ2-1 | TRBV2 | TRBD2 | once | TGTGCCAGCAGGGTGACTAGCGGGGGGGCCGGGTCCTACAATGAGCAGTTCTTC | CASRVTSGGAGSYNEQFF
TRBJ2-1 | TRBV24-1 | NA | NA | TGTGCCACCAGTGGCGTGGAGGGGGCGCGGGATGAGCAGTTCTTC | CATSGVEGARDEQFF
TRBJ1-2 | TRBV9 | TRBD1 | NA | TGTGCCAGCAGCGTAGATGAGGGGGCTATTAAAAACTATGGCTACACCTTC | CASSVDEGAIKNYGYTF